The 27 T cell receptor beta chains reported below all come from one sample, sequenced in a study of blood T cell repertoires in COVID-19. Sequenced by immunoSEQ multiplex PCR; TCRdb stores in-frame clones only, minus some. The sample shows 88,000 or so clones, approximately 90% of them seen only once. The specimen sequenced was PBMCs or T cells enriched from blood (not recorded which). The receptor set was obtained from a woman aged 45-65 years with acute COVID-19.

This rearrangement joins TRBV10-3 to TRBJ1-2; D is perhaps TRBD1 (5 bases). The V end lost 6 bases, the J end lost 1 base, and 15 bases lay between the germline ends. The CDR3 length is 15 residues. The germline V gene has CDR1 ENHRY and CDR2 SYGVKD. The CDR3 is CAIRSAGTVNYGYTF. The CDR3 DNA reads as TGTGCCATCAGGTCGGCAGGGACTGTTAACTATGGCTACACCTTC.

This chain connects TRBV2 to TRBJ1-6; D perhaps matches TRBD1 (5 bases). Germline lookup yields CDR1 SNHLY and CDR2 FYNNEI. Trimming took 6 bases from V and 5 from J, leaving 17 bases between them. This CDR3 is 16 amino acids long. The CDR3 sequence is CASRISGNNDNSPLHF. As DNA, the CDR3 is TGTGCCAGCAGAATTTCAGGGAACAACGATAATTCACCCCTCCACTTT.

CDR3: CASSLDSVVGETQYF. DNA of the CDR3: TGTGCCAGCAGCTTGGATAGCGTGGTAGGGGAGACCCAGTACTTC. V gene TRBV5-4 combines with J gene TRBJ2-5; a weak D match, TRBD2 (5 bases). Germline lookup yields CDR1 SGHNT and CDR2 YYREEE (reference sequence). V shed 0 bases and J shed 5 bases, with 14 bases lying between them. This CDR3 is 15 amino acids long. Filled out from reference TRBV5-4 and TRBJ2-5, the complete variable domain reads ETGVTQSPTHLIKTRGQQVTLRCSSQSGHNTVSWYQQALGQGPQFIFQYYREEENGRGNFPPRFSGLQFPNYSSELNVNALELDDSALYLCASSLDSVVGETQYFGPGTRLLVL.

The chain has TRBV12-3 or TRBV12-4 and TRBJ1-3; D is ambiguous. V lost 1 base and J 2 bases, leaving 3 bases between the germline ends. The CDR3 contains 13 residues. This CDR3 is CASSLGTGNTIYF. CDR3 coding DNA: TGTGCCAGCAGTTTAGGTACTGGAAACACCATATATTTT.

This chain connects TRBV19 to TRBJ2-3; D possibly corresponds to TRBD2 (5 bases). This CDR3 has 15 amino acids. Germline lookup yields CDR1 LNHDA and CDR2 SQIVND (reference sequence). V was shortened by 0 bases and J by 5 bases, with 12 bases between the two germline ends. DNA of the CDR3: TGTGCCAGTAGTATAGATCGGGATCGCGGAGATACGCAGTATTTT. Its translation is CASSIDRDRGDTQYF.

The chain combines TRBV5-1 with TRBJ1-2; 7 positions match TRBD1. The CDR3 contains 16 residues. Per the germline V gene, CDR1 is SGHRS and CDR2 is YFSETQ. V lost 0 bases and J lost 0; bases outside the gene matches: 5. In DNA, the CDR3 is TGCGCCAGCAGCTTGGGGGGGACAGCTACTAACTATGGCTACACCTTC. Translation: CASSLGGTATNYGYTF.

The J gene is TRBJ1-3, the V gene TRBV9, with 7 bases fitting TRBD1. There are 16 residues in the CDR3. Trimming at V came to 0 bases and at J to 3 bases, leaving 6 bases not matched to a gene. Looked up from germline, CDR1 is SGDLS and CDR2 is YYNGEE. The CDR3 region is CASSVERGLGGNTIYF. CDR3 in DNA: TGTGCCAGCAGCGTAGAGAGGGGGCTCGGTGGAAACACCATATATTTT.

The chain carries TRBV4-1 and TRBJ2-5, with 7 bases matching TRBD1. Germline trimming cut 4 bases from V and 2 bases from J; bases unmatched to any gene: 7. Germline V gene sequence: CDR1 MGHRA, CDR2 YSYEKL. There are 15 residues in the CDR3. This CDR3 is CASSRYDRAQETQYF. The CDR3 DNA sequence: TGCGCCAGCAGCCGCTATGACAGGGCTCAAGAGACCCAGTACTTC.

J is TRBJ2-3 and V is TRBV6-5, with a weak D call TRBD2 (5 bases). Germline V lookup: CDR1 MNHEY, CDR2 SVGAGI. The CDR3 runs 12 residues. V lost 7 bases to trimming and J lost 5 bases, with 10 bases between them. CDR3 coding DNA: TGTGCCAGCATCTTGGCGGGAGATACGCAGTATTTT. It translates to CASILAGDTQYF.

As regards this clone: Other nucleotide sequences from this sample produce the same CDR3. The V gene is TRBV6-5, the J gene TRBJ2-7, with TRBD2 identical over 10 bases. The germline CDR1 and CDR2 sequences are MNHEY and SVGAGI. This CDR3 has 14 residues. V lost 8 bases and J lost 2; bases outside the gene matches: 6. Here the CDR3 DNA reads TGTGCCAGCGGAACAGCGGGAGGGGCCTACGAGCAGTACTTC. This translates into CASGTAGGAYEQYF.

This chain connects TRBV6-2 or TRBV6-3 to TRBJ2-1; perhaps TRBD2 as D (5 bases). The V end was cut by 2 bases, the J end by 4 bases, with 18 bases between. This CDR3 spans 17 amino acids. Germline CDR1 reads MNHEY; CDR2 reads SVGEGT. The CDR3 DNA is TGTGCCAGCAGTTACGGGAAGCGGAGATGGGGATACAATGAGCAGTTCTTC. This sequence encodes CASSYGKRRWGYNEQFF.

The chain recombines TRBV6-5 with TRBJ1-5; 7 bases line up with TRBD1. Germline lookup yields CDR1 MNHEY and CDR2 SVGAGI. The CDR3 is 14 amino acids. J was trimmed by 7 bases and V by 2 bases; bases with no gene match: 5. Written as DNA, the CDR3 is TGTGCCAGCAGTTACCAACAGGGGACACAGCCCCAGCATTTT. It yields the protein CASSYQQGTQPQHF.

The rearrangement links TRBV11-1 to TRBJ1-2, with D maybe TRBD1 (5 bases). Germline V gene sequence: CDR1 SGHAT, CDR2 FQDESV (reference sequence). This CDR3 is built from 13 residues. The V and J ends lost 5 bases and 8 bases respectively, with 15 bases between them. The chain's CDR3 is CASSRRGNAGYTF. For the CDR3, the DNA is TGTGCCAGCAGCCGCCGGGGGAACGCGGGCTACACCTTC. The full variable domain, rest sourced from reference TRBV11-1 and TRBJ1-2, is EAEVAQSPRYKITEKSQAVAFWCDPISGHATLYWYRQILGQGPELLVQFQDESVVDDSQLPKDRFSAERLKGVDSTLKIQPAELGDSAMYLCASSRRGNAGYTFGSGTRLTVV.

This CDR3 reads CAWSASGLLNTEAFF. The DNA for the CDR3 is TGTGCCTGGAGTGCGTCGGGACTATTGAACACTGAAGCTTTCTTT. The gene calls are TRBV30 and TRBJ1-1; D might be TRBD1 (5 bases). This CDR3 has 15 residues. The V gene's germline CDR1 is GTSNPN and CDR2 SVGIG (reference sequence). The V end lost 1 base, the J end lost 0 bases, and 12 bases lay between the germline ends.

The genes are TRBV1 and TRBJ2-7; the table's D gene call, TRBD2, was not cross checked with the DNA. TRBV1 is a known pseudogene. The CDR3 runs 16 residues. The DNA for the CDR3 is TGCACCAGCAGCCCACATTTGCCGGGAGGTTGCTACGAGCAGTACTTC. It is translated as CTSSPHLPGGCYEQYF.

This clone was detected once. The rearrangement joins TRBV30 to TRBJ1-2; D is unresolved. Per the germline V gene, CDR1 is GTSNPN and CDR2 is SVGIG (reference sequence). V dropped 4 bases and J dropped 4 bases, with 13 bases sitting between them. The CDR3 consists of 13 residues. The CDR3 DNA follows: TGTGCCTGGAAAAGAGGCTTTGGCTATGGCTACACCTTC. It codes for CAWKRGFGYGYTF.

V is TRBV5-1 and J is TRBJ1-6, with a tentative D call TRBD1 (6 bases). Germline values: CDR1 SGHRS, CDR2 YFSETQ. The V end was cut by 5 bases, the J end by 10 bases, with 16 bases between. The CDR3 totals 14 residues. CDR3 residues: CASSSLGGASPLHF. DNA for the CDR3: TGCGCCAGCAGTTCTCTTGGGGGGGCCTCACCCCTCCACTTT.

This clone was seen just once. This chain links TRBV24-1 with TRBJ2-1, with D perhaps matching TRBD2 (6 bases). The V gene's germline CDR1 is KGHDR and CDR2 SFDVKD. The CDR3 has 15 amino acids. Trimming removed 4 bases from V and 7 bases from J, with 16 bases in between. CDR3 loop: CATSEGTAGGNEQFF. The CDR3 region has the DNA TGTGCCACCAGTGAAGGGACGGCCGGGGGAAATGAGCAGTTCTTC.

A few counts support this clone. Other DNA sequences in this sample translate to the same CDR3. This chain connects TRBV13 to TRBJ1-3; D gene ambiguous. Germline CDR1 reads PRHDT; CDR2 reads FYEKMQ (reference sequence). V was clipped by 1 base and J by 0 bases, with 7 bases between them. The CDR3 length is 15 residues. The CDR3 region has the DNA TGTGCCAGCAGCTTAGAGCACTTCTCTGGAAACACCATATATTTT. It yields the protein CASSLEHFSGNTIYF.

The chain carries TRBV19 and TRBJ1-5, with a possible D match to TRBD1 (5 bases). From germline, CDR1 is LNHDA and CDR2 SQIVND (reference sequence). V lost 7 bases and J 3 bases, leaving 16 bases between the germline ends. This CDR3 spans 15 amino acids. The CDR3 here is CASIQRAGINQPQHF. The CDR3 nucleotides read TGTGCCAGTATACAACGGGCAGGGATCAATCAGCCCCAGCATTTT.

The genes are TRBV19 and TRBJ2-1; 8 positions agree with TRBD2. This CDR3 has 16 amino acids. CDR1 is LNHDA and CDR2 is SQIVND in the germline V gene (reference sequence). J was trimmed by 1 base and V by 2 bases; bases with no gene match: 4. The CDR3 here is CASSIQSGRSYNEQFF. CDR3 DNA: TGTGCCAGTAGTATACAAAGCGGGAGATCCTACAATGAGCAGTTCTTC.

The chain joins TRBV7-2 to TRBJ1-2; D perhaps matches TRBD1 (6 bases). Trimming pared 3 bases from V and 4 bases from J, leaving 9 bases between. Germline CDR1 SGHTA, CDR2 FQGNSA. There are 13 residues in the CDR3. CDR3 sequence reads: CASSLGTLYGYTF. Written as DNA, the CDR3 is TGTGCCAGCAGCTTGGGGACACTCTATGGCTACACCTTC.

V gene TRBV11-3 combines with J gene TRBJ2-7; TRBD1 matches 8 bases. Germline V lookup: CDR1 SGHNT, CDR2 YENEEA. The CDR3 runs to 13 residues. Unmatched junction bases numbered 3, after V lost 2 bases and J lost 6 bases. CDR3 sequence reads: CASSLQTGGEQYF. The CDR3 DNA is TGTGCCAGCAGCTTACAAACAGGGGGCGAGCAGTACTTC.

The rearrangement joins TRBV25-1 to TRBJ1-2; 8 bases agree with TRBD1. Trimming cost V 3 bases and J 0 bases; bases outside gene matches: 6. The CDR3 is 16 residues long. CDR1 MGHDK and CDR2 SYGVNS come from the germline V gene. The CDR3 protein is CASSEGRDRPNYGYTF. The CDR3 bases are TGTGCCAGCAGTGAGGGCCGGGACAGGCCTAACTATGGCTACACCTTC.

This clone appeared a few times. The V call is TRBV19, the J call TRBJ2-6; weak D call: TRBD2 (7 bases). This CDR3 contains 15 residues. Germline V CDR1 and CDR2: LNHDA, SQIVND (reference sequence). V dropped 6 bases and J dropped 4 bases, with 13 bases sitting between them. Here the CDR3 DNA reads TGTGCCAGTAGCGCGGGGGCGCGGGGGGCCAACGTCCTGACTTTC. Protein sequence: CASSAGARGANVLTF.

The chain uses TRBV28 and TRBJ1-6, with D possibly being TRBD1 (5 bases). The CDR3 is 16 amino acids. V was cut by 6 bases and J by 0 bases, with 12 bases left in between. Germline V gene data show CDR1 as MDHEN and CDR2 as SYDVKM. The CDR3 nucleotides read TGTGCCAGCAGACCTCGGGGGAGCTCCTATAATTCACCCCTCCACTTT. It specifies CASRPRGSSYNSPLHF.

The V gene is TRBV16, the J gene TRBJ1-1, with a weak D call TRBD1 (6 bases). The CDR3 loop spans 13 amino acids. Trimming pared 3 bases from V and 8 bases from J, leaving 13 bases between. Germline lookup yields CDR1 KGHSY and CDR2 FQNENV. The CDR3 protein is CASSQTLQGEAFF. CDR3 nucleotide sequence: TGTGCCAGCAGCCAGACCCTGCAGGGGGAAGCTTTCTTT. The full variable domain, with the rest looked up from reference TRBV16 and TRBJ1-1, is GEEVAQTPKHLVRGEGQKAKLYCAPIKGHSYVFWYQQVLKNEFKFLISFQNENVFDETGMPKERFSAKCLPNSPCSLEIQATKLEDSAVYFCASSQTLQGEAFFGQGTRLTVV.